This T cell receptor (beta chain) is drawn from a study of blood T cell repertoires in COVID-19. Study-wide context: PBMCs, B-cell-depleted T cells, or T cells were the source of the cDNA or gDNA that made up the material.

CDR3 length: 17 residues. Participant age was roughly 18 to 90 years, and participants resided in roughly 25 US areas. Only in-frame clones appear in the TCRdb table, and some are missing; sequencing was by immunoSEQ multiplex PCR. The data hold about 250,000 clones, with roughly 85% observed a single time. This clonotype was sampled from a woman between 50 and 59 years old with acute COVID-19. V gene TRBV21-1 combines with J gene TRBJ1-1. TRBV21-1 counts as a pseudogene. Source material: PBMCs or T cells enriched from blood (not recorded which). The CDR3 DNA is TGTGCCAGCAGCCAAGCCCCCTGCCGGGGGAGGGACACTGAAGCTTTCTTT. Translation: CASSQAPCRGRDTEAFF.